This is a list of T cell receptor beta chains from one sample in a study of T cell responses to AZD1222 COVID-19 vaccine. Assay used: immunoSEQ multiplex PCR; TCRdb lists only in-frame clones, some missing. The table shows 95,000 to 150,000 clones, with 89% occurring only once. Sequenced material: peripheral blood, taken on day 0 of AZD1222 vaccination. The origin of the receptors is an adult in good health. Each CDR3 is given with its conserved first and last residue. The D gene is left open where the match is weak. Some rows have no size entry. The others give once, few or many, or a class for an expanded clone.

J,V,size,D,CDR3,DNA
TRBJ1-1,TRBV6-5,-,-,CASITPREAEAFF,TGTGCCAGCATAACCCCCAGGGAGGCTGAAGCTTTCTTT
TRBJ2-7,TRBV6-5,few,TRBD2,CASSSREGSYEQYF,TGTGCCAGCAGTTCCCGGGAGGGTTCCTACGAGCAGTACTTC
TRBJ2-7,TRBV11-2,-,TRBD1,CASSRGTGSFYEQYF,TGTGCCAGCAGCAGAGGGACAGGGAGCTTTTACGAGCAGTACTTC
TRBJ2-3,TRBV6-1,-,TRBD2,CASSDRLAIEVGDTQYF,TGTGCCAGCAGTGACCGACTAGCGATAGAGGTGGGAGATACGCAGTATTTT
TRBJ2-1,TRBV4-2,-,TRBD2,CASKAGGNNEQFF,TGTGCCAGCAAAGCGGGGGGTAACAATGAGCAGTTCTTC
TRBJ1-1,TRBV5-1,-,TRBD1,CASSPGTANTEAFF,TGCGCCAGCAGCCCCGGGACAGCAAACACTGAAGCTTTCTTT
TRBJ2-6,TRBV3-1/TRBV3-2,once,-,CASSQDPRAPGANVLTF,TGTGCCAGCAGCCAAGATCCCCGGGCGCCTGGGGCCAACGTCCTGACTTTC
TRBJ2-1,TRBV19,-,-,CASRGPSSYNEQFF,TGTGCCAGCCGGGGCCCGAGCTCCTACAATGAGCAGTTCTTC
TRBJ2-2,TRBV2,-,-,CASSPSRIGGTGELFF,TGTGCCAGCAGTCCATCTAGAATTGGGGGCACCGGGGAGCTGTTTTTT
TRBJ1-3,TRBV6-5,-,-,CASSSSRDGGNTIYF,TGTGCCAGCAGTTCCTCAAGGGACGGTGGAAACACCATATATTTT
TRBJ2-1,TRBV9,-,-,CASSVAYQSLSYNEQFF,TGTGCCAGCAGCGTAGCTTACCAGAGCCTCTCCTACAATGAGCAGTTCTTC
TRBJ1-1,TRBV7-3,-,TRBD1,CASSPQGDGTEAFF,TGTGCCAGCAGCCCCCAGGGGGATGGCACTGAAGCTTTCTTT
TRBJ1-4,TRBV19,-,-,CASSIDTTGATNEKLFF,TGTGCCAGTAGTATAGATACAACAGGAGCAACTAATGAAAAACTGTTTTTT
TRBJ2-7,TRBV23-1,-,-,CASRRAGSNEQYF,TGCGCCAGCAGGCGGGCGGGAAGTAACGAGCAGTACTTC
TRBJ1-5,TRBV28,-,-,CASSYGVPQPQHF,TGTGCCAGCAGTTATGGGGTACCTCAGCCCCAGCATTTT
TRBJ1-5,TRBV15,few,-,CATSRDRTDQPQHF,TGTGCCACCAGCAGAGATCGGACAGATCAGCCCCAGCATTTT
TRBJ2-7,TRBV3-1/TRBV3-2,-,-,CASSQGYGGSYEQYF,TGTGCCAGCAGCCAGGGCTATGGGGGAAGTTACGAGCAGTACTTC
TRBJ1-2,TRBV10-2,-,-,CASSESRVLVRGGYTF,TGCGCCAGCAGTGAGTCGAGGGTCTTGGTTCGGGGAGGCTACACCTTC
TRBJ1-6,TRBV19,-,-,CASSIRLLGNSPLHF,TGTGCCAGTAGTATACGCCTCCTTGGGAATTCACCCCTCCACTTT
TRBJ1-1,TRBV19,-,-,CASSWLNTEAFF,TGTGCCAGTAGTTGGTTGAACACTGAAGCTTTCTTT
TRBJ1-2,TRBV5-4,-,-,CASSFRADLPHGYTF,TGTGCCAGCAGCTTTCGGGCAGACCTTCCTCATGGCTACACCTTC
TRBJ1-1,TRBV7-2,-,-,CASSSSYVNTEAFF,TGTGCCAGCAGCTCATCGTACGTGAACACTGAAGCTTTCTTT
TRBJ1-1,TRBV7-8,-,-,CASSLVGSQTEAFF,TGTGCCAGCAGCTTAGTCGGTTCGCAGACTGAAGCTTTCTTT
TRBJ2-1,TRBV30,-,-,CAWARSSYNEQFF,TGTGCCTGGGCCAGGAGCTCCTACAATGAGCAGTTCTTC
TRBJ2-1,TRBV19,-,-,CASSIQDGRYNEQFF,TGTGCCAGTAGTATTCAGGATGGGCGATACAATGAGCAGTTCTTC
TRBJ1-1,TRBV5-4,-,-,CASSPGLSLGMNTEAFF,TGTGCCAGCAGCCCGGGACTCTCCCTGGGGATGAACACTGAAGCTTTCTTT
TRBJ1-2,TRBV5-4,-,TRBD1,CASRQTTGGNYGYTF,TGTGCCAGCAGGCAGACTACAGGGGGCAACTATGGCTACACCTTC
TRBJ1-5,TRBV5-5,-,-,CASSLGAPSNQPQHF,TGTGCCAGCAGCTTGGGCGCTCCTAGCAATCAGCCCCAGCATTTT
TRBJ1-1,TRBV11-2,once,-,CASSYRPRETEAFF,TGTGCCAGCAGCTATCGACCGAGGGAGACTGAAGCTTTCTTT
TRBJ2-5,TRBV5-8,-,TRBD2,CASSPNRGSLPSQETQYF,TGTGCCAGCAGCCCGAATCGCGGGAGTCTTCCCTCACAAGAGACCCAGTACTTC
TRBJ2-5,TRBV2,-,TRBD2,CASTPGLAGVETQYF,TGTGCCAGCACCCCGGGACTAGCGGGAGTAGAGACCCAGTACTTC
TRBJ1-2,TRBV6-4,-,-,CARAPTSYGYTF,TGTGCCCGAGCGCCTACGTCCTATGGCTACACCTTC
TRBJ1-4,TRBV24-1,-,-,CATSDSSRGGEKLFF,TGTGCCACCAGTGATTCTTCCAGGGGAGGGGAAAAACTGTTTTTT
TRBJ1-5,TRBV18,-,-,CASLSGSNQPQHF,TGTGCCAGCCTATCGGGGAGCAATCAGCCCCAGCATTTT
TRBJ1-4,TRBV9,once,-,CASSGAGTTRDSPNALFF,TGTGCCAGCAGCGGAGCGGGGACGACCAGAGATAGCCCCAACGCACTGTTTTTT
TRBJ2-7,TRBV6-4,-,-,CASSGCQTYEQYF,TGTGCCAGCAGTGGTTGTCAGACCTACGAGCAGTACTTC
TRBJ1-5,TRBV11-2,-,-,CASSEKTGLRNQPQHF,TGTGCCAGCAGCGAAAAAACAGGGCTGAGAAATCAGCCCCAGCATTTT
TRBJ2-1,TRBV6-5,-,TRBD1,CASSSQGANEQFF,TGTGCCAGCAGTTCGCAGGGGGCTAATGAGCAGTTCTTC
TRBJ1-5,TRBV18,-,-,CASSMAPLLGNQPQHF,TGTGCCAGCTCAATGGCACCCCTGTTAGGCAATCAGCCCCAGCATTTT
TRBJ1-2,TRBV4-3,-,-,CASSQDPGLIYGYTF,TGCGCCAGCAGCCAAGATCCCGGGTTAATTTATGGCTACACCTTC
TRBJ1-1,TRBV3-1/TRBV3-2,-,TRBD1,CATRGQGRAEAFF,TGTGCCACTCGAGGACAGGGGAGAGCTGAAGCTTTCTTT
TRBJ2-5,TRBV28,-,-,CASSPGDTGETQYF,TGTGCCAGCAGCCCAGGGGACACCGGGGAGACCCAGTACTTC
TRBJ2-7,TRBV10-1,-,-,CASSPSRGREQYF,TGCGCCAGCAGTCCCTCAAGAGGCAGGGAGCAGTACTTC
TRBJ2-7,TRBV23-1,-,TRBD1,CATPRRDRKIYEQYF,TGCGCCACCCCTAGGAGGGACAGGAAAATCTACGAGCAGTACTTC
TRBJ2-3,TRBV10-3,-,-,CAISDSSGSTDTQYF,TGTGCCATCAGTGATAGTAGCGGAAGCACAGATACGCAGTATTTT
TRBJ2-7,TRBV7-2,-,-,CASSYPLGNEQYF,TGTGCCAGCAGCTACCCCCTCGGGAACGAGCAGTACTTC
TRBJ2-5,TRBV5-1,-,-,CASSLDSNTGEETQYF,TGCGCCAGCAGCCTCGATTCAAATACAGGAGAAGAGACCCAGTACTTC
TRBJ2-1,TRBV27,few,-,CASSRPLLRASEQFF,TGTGCCAGCAGCAGACCCTTACTCAGGGCTAGTGAGCAGTTCTTC
TRBJ2-7,TRBV20-1,few,TRBD2,CSASRGGGLAGGWEQYF,TGCAGTGCCAGTAGAGGCGGGGGACTAGCGGGAGGTTGGGAGCAGTACTTC
TRBJ1-1,TRBV9,-,-,CASSVGGRENTEAFF,TGTGCCAGCAGCGTAGGGGGGCGGGAGAACACTGAAGCTTTCTTT